The present T cell receptor (beta chain) was sequenced within a study of cytomegalovirus exposure and HLA in healthy donors. Study-wide results and caveats: Among TCR beta chains, those listed as cytomegalovirus-associated numbered approximately 150.

The CDR3 sequence is 15 residues long. Germline CDR1 is SGHRS and CDR2 is YFSETQ. After removal of 2 bases from V and 7 bases from J, the junction contained 8 bases not matched to a gene. Primers: 60 Vbeta forward and 13 Jbeta reverse. Data came from immunoSEQ multiplex PCR; TCRdb stores just in-frame clones and leaves some out. The sample spans 200,000 to 250,000 clones; the ten largest clones claim 0.75% to 1%. Of note for this clone: Its antigen is currently unknown.

Sequencing used PBMCs. The chain is built from TRBV5-1 and TRBJ1-5; 8 positions agree with TRBD1. The receptor's source is a woman aged 30 to 39 in good health and CMV-seropositive. CDR3 loop: CASSFGQGANQPQHF. In nucleotides, the CDR3 is TGCGCCAGCAGCTTCGGACAGGGCGCAAACCAGCCCCAGCATTTT.